This is a list of T cell receptor beta chains from one sample in a study of shared clonotypes between healthy human individuals. Repertoires were generated with immunoSEQ multiplex PCR, while TCRdb's copy carries only in-frame clones and drops some. The sample has about 690,000 clones; 90% are singletons. Material: memory CD8+ T cells from PBMCs. Receptors were obtained from a man aged 18 to 30 in good health. Some clones in this sample may be carry-over from other donors' samples. CDR3s include the opening cysteine and the closing phenylalanine or tryptophan.

V	J	CDR3
TRBV14	TRBJ2-4	CASSVGARDIQYF
TRBV19	TRBJ1-1	CASQQLGLNTEAFF
TRBV29-1	.	CSAVTSYEQYF
TRBV7-8	TRBJ1-5	CAILAFQGSDSNQPQHF
TRBV19	TRBJ2-3	CATRGTPKADTQYF
TRBV30	.	CAWSVGTKNEQYF
TRBV10-3	TRBJ2-2	CAMAPGQGAEKTGELFF
TRBV27	TRBJ1-5	CASRNTGVAQPQHF
TRBV7-9	TRBJ2-1	CASSIRLPSSYNEQFF
TRBV7-2	TRBJ2-5	CASSPYGTGGKETQYF
TRBV27	TRBJ1-4	CASSLLSNEKLFF
TRBV30	TRBJ1-2	CAWSSVEANYGYTF
TRBV4-1	TRBJ2-7	CASSQVDIGGRAGPHYEQYF
TRBV5-5	TRBJ2-7	CASSAWDRDRDEQYF